A selection of T cell receptor beta chains follows, all from one sample in a study of T-cell memory formation after mild COVID-19. Each CDR3 protein is one row after TCRdb ran MiXCR on the 5' RACE reads. The sample yields 250,000 to 350,000 distinct CDR3 sequences, roughly a fifth seen once. The sequencing input was PBMCs or a T cell subset sorted from them (not recorded which). Receptors were obtained from a man aged 18 to 35 who had mild COVID-19 (a few samples of this study predate the infection). Cell type and time point are not known. Both conserved end residues are part of each CDR3. D genes are given only for firm matches. Clone size appears in some rows only: once, few, many, or a class for an expanded clone.

few 16 . TRBJ2-7 TRBV5-1 TGCGCCAGCAGCCTCTACGGGGTTATTCACTCCTACGAGCAGTACTTC CASSLYGVIHSYEQYF
. 16 . TRBJ1-5 TRBV20-1 TGCAGTGCTAGAGATCCTTTGGGGATTGGCAATCAGCCCCAGCATTTT CSARDPLGIGNQPQHF
. 15 TRBD2 TRBJ2-3 TRBV19 TGTGCCAGTACAAATGAGCGGGGTCAAGGAGATACGCAGTATTTT CASTNERGQGDTQYF
. 16 TRBD2 TRBJ2-1 TRBV24-1 TGTGCCACCAGTGATTTGCCCCGGTTTAGCGGGGATGAGCAGTTCTTC CATSDLPRFSGDEQFF
. 15 TRBD2 TRBJ2-3 TRBV11-2 TGTGCCAGCAGCTTCGGGGGGGCGATGTTGGATACGCAGTATTTT CASSFGGAMLDTQYF
. 13 . TRBJ1-1 TRBV3-1 TGTGCCAGCGAACAGAGAGGGGGCACTGAAGCTTTCTTT CASEQRGGTEAFF
. 16 . TRBJ2-6 TRBV5-4 TGTGCCAGCACCCCCAGAAGGGGATCTGGGGCCAACGTCCTGACTTTC CASTPRRGSGANVLTF
. 13 . TRBJ2-7 TRBV5-1 TGCGCCAGCAGCTTGGCGATAGGCTACGAGCAGTACTTC CASSLAIGYEQYF
. 14 TRBD2 TRBJ2-1 TRBV12-3/TRBV12-4 TGTGCCAGCAGTTTATCTAGCGGGGTGGGAGAGCAGTTCTTC CASSLSSGVGEQFF
many 14 TRBD2 TRBJ2-1 TRBV6-1 TGTGCCAGCAGGAGCGGGGGGGACAGCAATGAGCAGTTCTTC CASRSGGDSNEQFF
few 15 TRBD1 TRBJ2-3 TRBV7-9 TGTGCCAGCAGCTCGACAGGGGGATACACAGATACGCAGTATTTT CASSSTGGYTDTQYF
few 15 TRBD1 TRBJ1-2 TRBV3-1 TGTGCCAGCAGCCAAGATGGAGGACAGGGCTATGGCTACACCTTC CASSQDGGQGYGYTF
. 11 . TRBJ2-7 TRBV4-2 TGTGCCAGCAGCCAAGAAGGGGAGCAGTACTTC CASSQEGEQYF
few 14 . TRBJ1-5 TRBV5-6 TGTGCCAGCAGCTTGGGCAGGGTGACTCAGCCCCAGCATTTT CASSLGRVTQPQHF
. 13 . TRBJ1-2 TRBV6-1 TGTGCCAGCAGGGACGACGGTGCTAAGGGCTACACCTTC CASRDDGAKGYTF
. 10 . TRBJ2-1 TRBV11-2 TGTGCCAGCGAGGACAATGAGCAGTTCTTC CASEDNEQFF
few 13 TRBD2 TRBJ2-5 TRBV3-1 TGTGCCAGCAGGGGACTAGGAGGAGAGACCCAGTACTTC CASRGLGGETQYF
few 15 TRBD1 TRBJ1-5 TRBV6-2/TRBV6-3 TGTGCCAGCATCGAGGGACAGGGGGCGGCTCAGCCCCAGCATTTT CASIEGQGAAQPQHF
few 14 TRBD1 TRBJ1-5 TRBV27 TGTGCCAGCAGTACCGACAGGGACAATCAGCCCCAGCATTTT CASSTDRDNQPQHF
few 17 TRBD2 TRBJ2-5 TRBV7-9 TGTGCCAGCAGCCCGCCGCTGGGACTAGCGGGGCAAGAGACCCAGTACTTC CASSPPLGLAGQETQYF
few 16 . TRBJ1-2 TRBV5-1 TGCGCCAGCAGCCGAGACAGCTCAGCCTCCATCTATGGCTACACCTTC CASSRDSSASIYGYTF
. 14 TRBD2 TRBJ2-5 TRBV27 TGTGCCAGCAGTTTAGCGGGGGTAACAGAGACCCAGTACTTC CASSLAGVTETQYF
many 13 . TRBJ1-5 TRBV4-1 TGCGCCAGCAGCCAAGATTGGGGACAGCCCCAGCATTTT CASSQDWGQPQHF
many 12 . TRBJ2-2 TRBV10-3 TGTGCCATCAGTGAAACCGCCGGGGAGCTGTTTTTT CAISETAGELFF
. 16 TRBD2 TRBJ2-1 TRBV7-2 TGTGCCAGCAGCTTATATGCTAGCGGGGGAATGTATGAGCAGTTCTTC CASSLYASGGMYEQFF
. 17 TRBD1 TRBJ1-1 TRBV7-2 TGTGCCAGCAGCTTAGCGACCGGGACAGGGAGGGGAGTTGGAGCTTTCTTT CASSLATGTGRGVGAFF
. 14 . TRBJ2-3 TRBV7-2 TGTGCCAGCAGTCTCGCGAGGGGATCAGATACGCAGTATTTT CASSLARGSDTQYF
few 15 . TRBJ1-5 TRBV7-9 TGTGCCAGCAGCTTAGGGGACACATACCATCAGCCCCAGCATTTT CASSLGDTYHQPQHF
few 15 TRBD1 TRBJ2-5 TRBV11-2 TGTGCCAGCAGCCCGGGGCGACAGGGGGAGAAGACCCAGTACTTC CASSPGRQGEKTQYF
few 16 . TRBJ2-5 TRBV5-1 TGCGCCAGCAGCTTGGCGCTAGGGCAGGAGATGGGGACCCAGTACTTC CASSLALGQEMGTQYF